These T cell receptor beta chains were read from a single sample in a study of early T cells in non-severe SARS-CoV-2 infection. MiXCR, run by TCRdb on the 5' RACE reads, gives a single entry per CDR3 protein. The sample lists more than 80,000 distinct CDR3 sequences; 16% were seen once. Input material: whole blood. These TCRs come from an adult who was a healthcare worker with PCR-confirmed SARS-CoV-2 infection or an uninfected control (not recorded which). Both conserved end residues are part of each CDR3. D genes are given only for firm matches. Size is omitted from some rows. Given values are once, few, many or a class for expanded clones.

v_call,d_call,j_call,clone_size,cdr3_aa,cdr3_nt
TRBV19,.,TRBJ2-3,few,CASQDGRYTDTQYF,TGTGCCAGCCAGGACGGCCGATACACAGATACGCAGTATTTT
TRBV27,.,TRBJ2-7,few,CASSFTGTDTYEQYF,TGTGCCAGCAGTTTCACCGGGACGGACACCTACGAGCAGTACTTC
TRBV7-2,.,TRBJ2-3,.,CASSLVGYTDTQYF,TGTGCCAGCAGCTTAGTGGGTTACACAGATACGCAGTATTTT
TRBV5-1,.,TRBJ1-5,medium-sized,CASSLEGNSNQPQHF,TGCGCCAGCAGCTTGGAAGGAAATAGCAATCAGCCCCAGCATTTT
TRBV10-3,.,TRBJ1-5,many,CAISEFGPLGQLDQPQHF,TGTGCCATCAGTGAGTTTGGCCCCCTTGGACAGCTTGATCAGCCCCAGCATTTT
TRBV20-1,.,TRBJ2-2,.,CSARDRVTNTGELFF,TGCAGTGCTAGAGATCGGGTGACGAACACCGGGGAGCTGTTTTTT
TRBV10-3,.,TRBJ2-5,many,CAISESLLETQYF,TGTGCCATCAGTGAGTCGTTGTTGGAGACCCAGTACTTC
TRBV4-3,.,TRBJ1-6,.,CASSQTNSPLHF,TGCGCCAGCAGCCAAACTAATTCACCCCTCCACTTT
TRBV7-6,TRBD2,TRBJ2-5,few,CASSSLAGGPETQYF,TGTGCCAGCAGCTCTCTAGCGGGGGGGCCGGAGACCCAGTACTTC
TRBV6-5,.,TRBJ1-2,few,CASSYSNTLRGGYTF,TGTGCCAGCAGTTACTCGAATACCCTGCGAGGGGGCTACACCTTC
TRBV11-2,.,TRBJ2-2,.,CASSFRSSANTGELFF,TGTGCCAGCAGCTTTAGGTCGAGCGCGAACACCGGGGAGCTGTTTTTT
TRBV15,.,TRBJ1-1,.,CATSRGGGNTEAFF,TGTGCCACCAGCAGAGGTGGGGGGAACACTGAAGCTTTCTTT
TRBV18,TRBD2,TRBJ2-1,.,CASSPYLAGEDNEQFF,TGTGCCAGCTCACCCTATCTAGCGGGAGAGGACAATGAGCAGTTCTTC
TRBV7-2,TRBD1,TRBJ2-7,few,CASSALTGGYEQYF,TGTGCCAGCAGCGCCTTGACAGGGGGTTATGAGCAGTACTTC
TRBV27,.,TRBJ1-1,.,CASSASGSTEAFF,TGTGCCAGCAGTGCCTCAGGGAGTACTGAAGCTTTCTTT
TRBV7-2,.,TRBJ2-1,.,CASSLGGFSYNEQFF,TGTGCCAGCAGCTTAGGGGGGTTCTCCTACAATGAGCAGTTCTTC
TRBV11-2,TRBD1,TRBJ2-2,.,CASSLAYRDSITGELFF,TGTGCCAGCAGCTTAGCCTACCGGGACAGTATCACCGGGGAGCTGTTTTTT
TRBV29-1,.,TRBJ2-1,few,CSVEGLREYNEQFF,TGCAGCGTTGAAGGACTCCGGGAGTACAATGAGCAGTTCTTC
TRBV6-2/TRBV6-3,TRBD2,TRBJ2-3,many,CASSPGLAVSTDTQYF,TGTGCCAGCAGTCCGGGACTAGCCGTGAGCACAGATACGCAGTATTTT
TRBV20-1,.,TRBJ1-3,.,CSASIPSGNTIYF,TGCAGTGCTAGTATACCCTCTGGAAACACCATATATTTT
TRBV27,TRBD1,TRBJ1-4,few,CASRGRTNEKLFF,TGTGCCAGTAGGGGGCGAACTAATGAAAAACTGTTTTTT
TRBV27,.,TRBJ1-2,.,CASRSPGNGYTF,TGTGCCAGCAGAAGCCCAGGGAATGGCTACACCTTC
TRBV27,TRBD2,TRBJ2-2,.,CASRTGTRTGELFF,TGTGCCAGCCGAACCGGGACTAGGACCGGGGAGCTGTTTTTT
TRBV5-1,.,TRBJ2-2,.,CASSLDGDGELFF,TGCGCCAGCAGCTTGGATGGGGACGGGGAGCTGTTTTTT
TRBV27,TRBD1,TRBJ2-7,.,CASSLIQGYEQYF,TGTGCCAGCAGTTTAATACAGGGGTACGAGCAGTACTTC
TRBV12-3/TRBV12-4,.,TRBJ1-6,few,CASSLDTGWDSPLHF,TGTGCCAGCAGTTTAGATACAGGGTGGGATTCACCCCTCCACTTT
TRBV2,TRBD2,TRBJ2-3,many,CASSLPGLAGLPDTQYF,TGTGCCAGCAGTCTCCCGGGGTTAGCGGGACTTCCAGATACGCAGTATTTT
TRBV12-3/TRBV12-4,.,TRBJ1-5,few,CASSDSAENQPQHF,TGTGCCAGCAGCGACTCAGCGGAAAATCAGCCCCAGCATTTT
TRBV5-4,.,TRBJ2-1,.,CASSFRGGLQEQFF,TGTGCCAGCAGCTTCAGGGGCGGTCTACAAGAGCAGTTCTTC
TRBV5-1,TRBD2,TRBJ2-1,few,CASTRGTGLASLSEQFF,TGCGCCAGCACCAGGGGGACGGGACTAGCGAGTCTAAGTGAGCAGTTCTTC
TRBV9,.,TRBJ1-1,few,CASSSLDLGALDTEAFF,TGTGCCAGCAGCTCACTAGACTTAGGGGCTTTGGACACTGAAGCTTTCTTT
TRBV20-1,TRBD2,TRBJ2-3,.,CSAPGLGFTDTQYF,TGCAGTGCCCCGGGACTAGGCTTCACAGATACGCAGTATTTT
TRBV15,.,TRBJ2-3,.,CATSRGGWGRTDTQYF,TGTGCCACCAGCAGAGGGGGTTGGGGGCGCACAGATACGCAGTATTTT
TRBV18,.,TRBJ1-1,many,CASSVDSGEGTEAFF,TGTGCCAGCTCAGTCGACAGCGGGGAAGGGACTGAAGCTTTCTTT
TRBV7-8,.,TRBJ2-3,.,CASSLGSGYSGYF,TGTGCCAGCAGCTTAGGTTCGGGTTACTCCGGGTATTTT
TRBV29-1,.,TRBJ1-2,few,CSPGEAVQAGYGYTF,TGCAGCCCGGGAGAGGCCGTACAGGCGGGCTATGGCTACACCTTC
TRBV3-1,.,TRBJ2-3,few,CASSQERAADTQYF,TGTGCCAGCAGCCAAGAACGGGCCGCAGATACGCAGTATTTT
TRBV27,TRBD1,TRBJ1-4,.,CASASTGTGHTGREKLFF,TGTGCCAGCGCTAGTACCGGGACAGGTCACACAGGGAGGGAAAAACTGTTTTTT